This T cell receptor (beta chain) was captured by sequencing in a study of spatial heterogeneity in lung cancer. Study-level background: Among detected sequences, beta-chain ones consistently exceeded alpha-chain ones in number.

This clonotype counts as medium-sized (0.01 to 0.1%). As yet, its antigen is unknown. The library was designed around alpha chains, so this beta chain is a stray read whose abundance carries little weight. In TCRdb, the 5' RACE reads were re-called with MiXCR into one record per CDR3 protein. The sample lists 4,500 to 7,000 distinct CDR3 sequences; 4.8% were seen once. Regarding the study as a whole: Tallies of expanded TCRs, which were sorted into ubiquitous and regional groups, correlated with counts of ubiquitous and regional nonsynonymous mutations, respectively. Alpha and beta chain coverage of tumor T cells was estimated at about 7.4% and 14%, respectively. Mutation counts in tumors were tracked by counts of expanded intratumoral alpha and beta TCRs.

Time point in this sample: sample taken at primary tumor resection. Unsorted samples of tumor, nontumor lung or frozen PBMC had their whole RNA sequenced. The sequencing used lung tumor tissue, collected at surgery. The sequence was collected from a male donor with early-stage non-small cell lung cancer.

The CDR3 spells CASSLTGENTEAFF. CDR3 coding DNA: TGTGCCAGCAGCTTAACAGGGGAGAACACTGAAGCTTTCTTT. The gene calls are TRBV7-9 and TRBJ1-1; 7 bases map to TRBD1. The CDR3 has 14 residues. CDR1 is SEHNR and CDR2 is FQNEAQ in the germline V gene (reference sequence). The V segment lost 2 bases and the J segment 1 base; nucleotides outside the gene matches: 1.